The 17 T cell receptor beta chains given below trace back to one sample, sequenced in a study of T-cell reconstitution after alpha-beta-depleted transplantation in children. Construction of the TCRbeta library involved unique molecular identifiers. TCRdb analysed the PCR reads with MiXCR anew, one entry per CDR3 protein. The sample carries 640,000 or so distinct CDR3 sequences, around a sixth recorded once. The input for sequencing was PBMCs from the stem cell graft donor, taken from the stem cell graft. The receptor source for this set is a human donor who donated a stem cell graft to a child with acute myeloid leukemia.

This clonotype came up a few times. The V call is TRBV24-1, the J call TRBJ2-3; 9 positions match TRBD1. Trimming cost V 9 bases and J 2 bases; bases outside gene matches: 17. Germline CDR1 and CDR2: KGHDR and SFDVKD. The CDR3 runs 18 residues. The CDR3 region is CATRRGQGASSSTDTQYF. The CDR3 region has the DNA TGTGCCACCCGACGGGGACAGGGAGCCTCTTCTTCCACAGATACGCAGTATTTT.

This clonotype showed up just a few times. The V call is TRBV27, the J call TRBJ2-7; D not resolved. Trimming removed 0 bases at V and 4 bases at J, with 7 bases between. The CDR3 extends over 13 amino acids. Germline CDR1 is MNHEY and CDR2 is SMNVEV (reference sequence). CDR3: CASSLSAVYEQYF. The CDR3 coding sequence is TGTGCCAGCAGTTTATCCGCGGTGTACGAGCAGTACTTC.

The chain couples TRBV7-3 to TRBJ2-3, with 8 bases lining up with TRBD2. This CDR3 is built from 15 residues. Germline V CDR1 and CDR2: SGHTA, FQGTGA. The junction had 4 bases not matched to a gene; V was cut back by 4 bases and J by 1 base. CDR3 sequence (DNA): TGTGCCAGCAGCTCTAATAGCGGGGGCACAGATACGCAGTATTTT. Its translation is CASSSNSGGTDTQYF.

The rearrangement uses TRBV7-6 and TRBJ1-6; possibly TRBD1 for D (5 bases). The germline gives CDR1 SGHVS, CDR2 FNYEAQ. The CDR3 loop spans 18 amino acids. Trimming cost V 2 bases and J 0 bases, with 14 bases left between them. The CDR3 nucleotides are TGTGCCAGCAGCTTAATGCCGGACAACTACTCCTATAATTCACCCCTCCACTTT. Encoded protein: CASSLMPDNYSYNSPLHF.

The chain couples TRBV25-1 to TRBJ1-1; a possible D gene is TRBD1 (5 bases). The CDR3 covers 13 residues. Per germline, CDR1 MGHDK and CDR2 SYGVNS. Between the trimmed V and J ends, which lost 6 bases and 5 bases, there was a span of 13 bases. The CDR3 nucleotides read TGTGCCAGCAGGATCCTCGGGGGGACTGAAGCTTTCTTT. Translation: CASRILGGTEAFF.

This clonotype was observed at least ten times. The CDR3 is CASRSQGAVAFF. The CDR3 DNA reads TGTGCCAGCAGGTCGCAGGGGGCGGTGGCTTTCTTT. V usage is TRBV5-6 and J usage is TRBJ1-1, with 8 bases identical to TRBD1. Per the germline V gene, CDR1 is SGHDT and CDR2 is YYEEEE. V lost 5 bases and J lost 11; bases outside the gene matches: 8. The CDR3 is made up of 12 amino acids.

V is TRBV28 and J is TRBJ2-3; the match to TRBD1 covers 10 bases. The ends lost 6 bases at V and 5 bases at J; junction bases unmatched: 5. This CDR3 region has 14 residues. Germline assignment: CDR1 MDHEN and CDR2 SYDVKM. CDR3 protein: CASSRGTGVDTQYF. Written as DNA, the CDR3 is TGTGCCAGCAGCCGAGGGACAGGGGTAGATACGCAGTATTTT. Complete variable domain (other parts from reference TRBV28 and TRBJ2-3): DVKVTQSSRYLVKRTGEKVFLECVQDMDHENMFWYRQDPGLGLRLIYFSYDVKMKEKGDIPEGYSVSREKKERFSLILESASTNQTSMYLCASSRGTGVDTQYFGPGTRLTVL.

The V and J genes are TRBV20-1 and TRBJ2-7; 9 nucleotides align to TRBD2. This CDR3 spans 14 amino acids. V dropped 5 bases and J dropped 3; count of bases not matched to a gene: 8. Germline V gene data show CDR1 as DFQATT and CDR2 as SNEGSKA (reference sequence). The CDR3 DNA sequence: TGCAGTGCTCGCGGGGCGGGGGGGTTCTACGAGCAGTACGTC. Translated: CSARGAGGFYEQYV.

This clonotype was detected ten times or more. The chain employs TRBV29-1 and TRBJ1-1; D not resolved. The CDR3 spans 12 residues. V was pared by 5 bases and J by 4 bases, with 11 bases between. CDR1 is SQVTM, CDR2 ANQGSEA, per germline. The CDR3 nucleotides are TGCAGCGTTCTCCGTCAGACCACTGAAGCTTTCTTT. Protein sequence: CSVLRQTTEAFF.

This clonotype was seen a few times. The chain uses TRBV12-3 or TRBV12-4 and TRBJ2-1; D remains unclear. The CDR3 sequence is 11 residues long. The V gene lost 4 bases and the J gene lost 8 bases, with 6 bases spanning the gap. Here the CDR3 DNA reads TGTGCCAGCAGTTGGGGATATGAGCAGTTCTTC. Residues: CASSWGYEQFF.

The DNA for the CDR3 is TGCGCCAGCAGGACGGGGGACACTGAAGCTTTCTTT. Protein product: CASRTGDTEAFF. The chain is built from TRBV5-1 and TRBJ1-1; maybe TRBD1 (5 bases). With 5 bases removed from V and 3 bases from J, the gap between germline ends came to 8 bases. The CDR3 spans 12 residues. Germline-derived CDR1 and CDR2 are SGHRS and YFSETQ.

This clonotype occurred many times. This sequence joins TRBV9 and TRBJ2-5; D remains ambiguous. Germline assignment: CDR1 SGDLS and CDR2 YYNGEE. The CDR3 contains 15 residues. With 0 bases removed from V and 5 bases from J, the gap between germline ends came to 14 bases. CDR3 coding DNA: TGTGCCAGCAGCGTAGGGGCCAGAGAGGTCGAGACCCAGTACTTC. This sequence encodes CASSVGAREVETQYF.

This clonotype was detected only once. The chain combines TRBV6-2 or TRBV6-3 with TRBJ1-6; D remains ambiguous. The CDR3 is made up of 14 amino acids. CDR1 is MNHEY and CDR2 is SVGEGT in the germline V gene. V lost 2 bases, J lost 6 bases, and 8 bases lay in between. CDR3 nucleotide sequence: TGTGCCAGCAGTTACGCCCGGAGTAATTCACCCCTCCACTTT. The encoded protein is CASSYARSNSPLHF.

Many counts were recorded for this clonotype. The V call is TRBV20-1, the J call TRBJ1-2, with 8 bases identical to TRBD1. The CDR3 is 16 amino acids. The junction had 16 bases not matched to a gene; V was cut back by 4 bases and J by 6 bases. Germline V gene lookup returns CDR1 DFQATT and CDR2 SNEGSKA (reference sequence). CDR3 nucleotides: TGCAGTGCTAAGGTCGGGACAGGTCTTCCCCTCCATGGCTACACCTTC. It codes for CSAKVGTGLPLHGYTF.

This clonotype was counted only a few times. The V gene is TRBV5-1, the J gene TRBJ1-1, with 10 bases that match TRBD1. V shed 3 bases, J shed 3 bases, and the junction held 8 bases outside the gene matches. Germline CDR1 and CDR2: SGHRS and YFSETQ. The CDR3 totals 16 residues. CDR3: CASSSSTGGTYTEAFF. CDR3 coding DNA: TGCGCCAGCAGCTCGTCGACAGGGGGCACCTACACTGAAGCTTTCTTT.

This clonotype was seen ten or more times. The chain recombines TRBV20-1 with TRBJ1-5; no reliable D call. The CDR3 is made up of 15 amino acids. Trimming took 0 bases from V and 5 from J, leaving 14 bases between them. The germline CDR1 and CDR2 sequences are DFQATT and SNEGSKA (reference sequence). CDR3 region: CSAREGWERHQPQHF. CDR3 DNA sequence: TGCAGTGCTAGAGAAGGGTGGGAGAGGCATCAGCCCCAGCATTTT.

The chain employs TRBV6-1 and TRBJ2-7; 8 bases are a match to TRBD1. The CDR3 is 13 amino acids. The V segment lost 8 bases and the J segment 2 bases; nucleotides outside the gene matches: 5. Per the germline V gene, CDR1 is MNHNS and CDR2 is SASEGT. CDR3 DNA sequence: TGTGCCAGCTTCGGGACAGGACCCTACGAGCAGTACTTC. The encoded protein is CASFGTGPYEQYF.